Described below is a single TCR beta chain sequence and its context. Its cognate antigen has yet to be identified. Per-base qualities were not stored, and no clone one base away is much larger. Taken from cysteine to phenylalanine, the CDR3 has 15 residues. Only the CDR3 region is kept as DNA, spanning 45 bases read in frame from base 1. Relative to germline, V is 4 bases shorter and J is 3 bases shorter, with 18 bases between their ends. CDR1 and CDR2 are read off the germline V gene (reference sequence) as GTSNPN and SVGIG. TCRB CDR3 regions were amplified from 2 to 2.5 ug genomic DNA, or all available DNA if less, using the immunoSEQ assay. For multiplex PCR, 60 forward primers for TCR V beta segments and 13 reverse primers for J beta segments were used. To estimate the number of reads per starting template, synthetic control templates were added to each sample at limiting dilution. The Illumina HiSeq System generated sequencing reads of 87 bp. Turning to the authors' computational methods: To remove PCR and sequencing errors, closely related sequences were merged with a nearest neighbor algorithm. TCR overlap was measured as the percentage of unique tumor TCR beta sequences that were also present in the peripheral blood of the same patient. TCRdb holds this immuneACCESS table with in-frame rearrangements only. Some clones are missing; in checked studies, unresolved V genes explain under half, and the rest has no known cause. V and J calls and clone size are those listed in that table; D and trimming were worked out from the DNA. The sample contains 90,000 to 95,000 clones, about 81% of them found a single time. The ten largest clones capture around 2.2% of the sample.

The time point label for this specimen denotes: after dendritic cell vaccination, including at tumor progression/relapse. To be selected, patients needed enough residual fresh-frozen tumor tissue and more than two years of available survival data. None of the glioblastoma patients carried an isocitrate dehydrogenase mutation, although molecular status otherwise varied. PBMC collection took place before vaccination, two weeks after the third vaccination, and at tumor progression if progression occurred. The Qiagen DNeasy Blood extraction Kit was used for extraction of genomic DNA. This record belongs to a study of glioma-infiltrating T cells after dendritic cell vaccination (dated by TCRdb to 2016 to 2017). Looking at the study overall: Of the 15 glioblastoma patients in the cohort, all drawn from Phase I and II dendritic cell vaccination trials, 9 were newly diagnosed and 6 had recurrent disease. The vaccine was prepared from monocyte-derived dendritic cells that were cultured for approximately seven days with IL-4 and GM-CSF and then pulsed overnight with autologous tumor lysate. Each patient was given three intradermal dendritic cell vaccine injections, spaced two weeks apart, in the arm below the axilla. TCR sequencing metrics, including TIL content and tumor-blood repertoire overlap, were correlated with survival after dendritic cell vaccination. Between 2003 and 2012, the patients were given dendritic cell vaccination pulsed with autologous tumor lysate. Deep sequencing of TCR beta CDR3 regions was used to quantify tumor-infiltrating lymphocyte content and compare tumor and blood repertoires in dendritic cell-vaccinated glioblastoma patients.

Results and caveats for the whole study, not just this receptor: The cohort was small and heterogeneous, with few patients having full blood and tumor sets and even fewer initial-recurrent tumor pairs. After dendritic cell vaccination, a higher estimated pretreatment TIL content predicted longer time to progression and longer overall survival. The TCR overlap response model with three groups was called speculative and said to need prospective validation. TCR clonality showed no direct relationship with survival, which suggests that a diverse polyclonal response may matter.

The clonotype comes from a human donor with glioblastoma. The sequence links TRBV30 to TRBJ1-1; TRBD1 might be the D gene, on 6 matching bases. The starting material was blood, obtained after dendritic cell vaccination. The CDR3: CAWTRAGAQDTEAFF. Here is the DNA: TGTGCCTGGACCCGCGCGGGGGCGCAGGACACTGAAGCTTTCTTT.